Below are 32 T cell receptor beta chains sequenced from a single sample in a study of control samples from healthy donors and cancer patients. Produced via immunoSEQ multiplex PCR; TCRdb's table is partial and in-frame only. The sample has roughly 100,000 clones, around nine tenths seen once. Sequencing was carried out using PBMCs. The receptors originated from a man aged 60 to 69 with lung cancer.

Concerning this clone itself: One end of the junction fails to match germline, which may point to a read error. The gene calls are TRBV25-1 and TRBJ2-5; 9 bases map to TRBD2. The CDR3 has 15 amino acids. CDR1 is MGHDK and CDR2 is SYGVNS in the germline V gene. The CDR3 is CASCEGGGVRETQYF. The CDR3 bases are TGTGCCAGCTGTGAAGGCGGGGGGGTCCGGGAGACCCAGTACTTC.

The chain uses TRBV24-1 and TRBJ2-3, with TRBD2 matching over 10 bases. J lost 2 bases, V lost 3 bases, and 4 bases had no gene match. Per the germline V gene, CDR1 is KGHDR and CDR2 is SFDVKD. The CDR3 is 16 residues long. The CDR3 is CATSDVAGGSTDTQYF. In DNA form, the CDR3 reads TGTGCCACCAGTGATGTAGCGGGGGGCTCCACAGATACGCAGTATTTT.

The chain combines TRBV10-1 with TRBJ1-1; D perhaps matches TRBD1 (6 bases). Germline CDR1 reads WNHNN; CDR2 reads SYGVQD (reference sequence). With 6 bases removed from V and 5 bases from J, the gap between germline ends came to 28 bases. The CDR3 sequence is 18 residues long. The CDR3 here is CASSPTIQGLKGGTEAFF. The CDR3 region has the DNA TGCGCCAGCAGCCCTACTATACAGGGTCTAAAGGGAGGAACTGAAGCTTTCTTT.

This chain links TRBV11-3 with TRBJ2-5; D unclear. This CDR3 comprises 12 residues. Trimming took 6 bases from V and 5 from J, leaving 10 bases between them. Germline-derived CDR1 and CDR2 are SGHNT and YENEEA. In nucleotides, the CDR3 is TGTGCCAGCAGTAATAGTGGGGAGACCCAGTACTTC. It translates to CASSNSGETQYF.

The gene calls are TRBV30 and TRBJ1-3; D gene uncertain. Germline loops: CDR1 GTSNPN, CDR2 SVGIG (reference sequence). The CDR3 is 14 residues long. With 0 bases removed from V and 4 bases from J, the gap between germline ends came to 10 bases. CDR3 nucleotide sequence: TGTGCCTGGAGTGTAATGGAAGCAGGAAACACCATATATTTT. Amino acid sequence: CAWSVMEAGNTIYF. Supplemented by reference TRBV30 and TRBJ1-3, the full variable domain reads SQTIHQWPATLVQPVGSPLSLECTVEGTSNPNLYWYRQAAGRGLQLLFYSVGIGQISSEVPQNLSASRPQDRQFILSSKKLLLSDSGFYLCAWSVMEAGNTIYFGEGSWLTVV.

The chain combines TRBV6-4 with TRBJ2-3; D is perhaps TRBD1 (7 bases). Germline V lookup: CDR1 MRHNA, CDR2 SNTAGT. The CDR3 consists of 15 residues. V gave up 5 bases and J gave up 3 bases, with 15 bases separating them. This CDR3 reads CASSSSRGATDTQYF. The CDR3 nucleotides read TGTGCCAGCAGTTCCTCCAGGGGGGCAACAGATACGCAGTATTTT.

The genes are TRBV18 and TRBJ2-2; TRBD1 aligns across 7 bases. This CDR3 comprises 14 residues. The trim removed 2 bases at V and 6 bases at J, leaving 3 bases unmatched. Germline V gene lookup returns CDR1 KGHSH and CDR2 LQKENI. The CDR3 DNA is TGTGCCAGCTCACCAATTACAGGGGCCGGGGAGCTGTTTTTT. Encoded protein: CASSPITGAGELFF.

The V call is TRBV5-1, the J call TRBJ2-7, with D tentatively TRBD1 or TRBD2 (5 bases each). V was trimmed by 0 bases and J by 2 bases, leaving 9 bases between them. The CDR3 is 14 amino acids. Per the germline V gene, CDR1 is SGHRS and CDR2 is YFSETQ. The CDR3 loop is CASSLGDLAYEQYF. The CDR3 DNA follows: TGCGCCAGCAGCTTGGGGGACCTAGCCTACGAGCAGTACTTC.

This chain links TRBV6-2 or TRBV6-3 with TRBJ2-1; D is undetermined. V shed 6 bases and J shed 8 bases, with 8 bases lying between them. Germline-derived CDR1 and CDR2 are MNHEY and SVGEGT. This CDR3 has 11 amino acids. The chain's CDR3 is CASSQAHEQFF. As DNA, the CDR3 is TGTGCCAGCAGCCAGGCCCATGAGCAGTTCTTC.

The chain employs TRBV30 and TRBJ1-2; the D gene is possibly TRBD1 (5 bases). V was clipped by 8 bases and J by 3 bases, with 16 bases between them. The germline V gene encodes CDR1 GTSNPN and CDR2 SVGIG (reference sequence). The CDR3 is 13 amino acids. This CDR3 is CALNVGGDYGYTF. The CDR3 DNA is TGTGCCCTCAACGTGGGGGGGGACTATGGCTACACCTTC.

Only one count was recorded for this clone. The chain links TRBV30 to TRBJ1-1; D uncertain. From germline, CDR1 is GTSNPN and CDR2 SVGIG (reference sequence). V was cut by 2 bases and J by 4 bases, with 14 bases left in between. The CDR3 sequence is 14 residues long. The chain's CDR3 is CAWSPGLLPTEAFF. In DNA, the CDR3 is TGTGCCTGGAGTCCCGGACTTTTACCCACTGAAGCTTTCTTT.

This chain links TRBV6-5 with TRBJ2-7; 7 bases fit TRBD1. V trimming: 6 bases; J trimming: 7 bases; junction bases outside the gene matches: 3. The CDR3 is made up of 11 amino acids. CDR1 is MNHEY, CDR2 SVGAGI, per germline. DNA of the CDR3: TGTGCCAGCAGATCCAGGGGGGAGCAGTACTTC. Translation: CASRSRGEQYF.

The chain carries TRBV18 and TRBJ1-4; weak D call: TRBD1 (5 bases). V lost 6 bases to trimming and J lost 4 bases, with 15 bases between them. The CDR3 is 15 residues long. Germline V lookup: CDR1 KGHSH, CDR2 LQKENI. The CDR3 bases are TGTGCCAGCTCCCAGAGAACAGGTGGTAATGAAAAACTGTTTTTT. Amino acid sequence: CASSQRTGGNEKLFF.

The chain combines TRBV2 with TRBJ2-7; D may be TRBD1 (6 bases). There are 13 residues in the CDR3. The germline gives CDR1 SNHLY, CDR2 FYNNEI. V lost 4 bases and J lost 2, with 9 bases in between. The CDR3: CASSGDNTYEQYF. In nucleotides, the CDR3 is TGTGCCAGCAGTGGGGACAACACCTACGAGCAGTACTTC.

V is TRBV6-5 and J is TRBJ1-2, with 9 bases identical to TRBD1. The CDR3 is 15 amino acids. The J segment lost 2 bases and the V segment lost 2 bases, leaving 3 bases of the junction unmatched. Per the germline V gene, CDR1 is MNHEY and CDR2 is SVGAGI. The CDR3 loop is CASSYGTGPNYGYTF. CDR3 nucleotide sequence: TGTGCCAGCAGTTACGGGACAGGGCCGAACTATGGCTACACCTTC.

This clone was observed a few times. This rearrangement joins TRBV5-1 to TRBJ1-1; 7 nucleotides line up with TRBD1. Trimming cost V 4 bases and J 0 bases; bases outside gene matches: 6. The V gene's germline CDR1 is SGHRS and CDR2 YFSETQ. This CDR3 spans 15 amino acids. The CDR3 reads CASSEQGTMNTEAFF. CDR3 sequence (DNA): TGCGCCAGCAGCGAACAGGGGACCATGAACACTGAAGCTTTCTTT.

The CDR3 region has the DNA TGTGCCAGCAGTGATATAGCGGGGGGTCTATCGAATGAGCAGTTCTTC. Translating it yields CASSDIAGGLSNEQFF. The chain carries TRBV25-1 and TRBJ2-1; 10 bases fit TRBD2. Germline trimming cut 3 bases from V and 7 bases from J; bases unmatched to any gene: 9. The CDR3 extends over 16 amino acids. In germline, CDR1 is MGHDK, CDR2 SYGVNS.

The chain employs TRBV7-8 and TRBJ2-7; TRBD1 might be the D (7 bases). Germline V gives CDR1 SGHVS, CDR2 FQNEAQ. The ends were cut back, 4 bases at V and 6 bases at J, with 10 bases in the middle. The CDR3 is made up of 12 amino acids. The CDR3 sequence: CASSSGGGEQYV. In DNA form, the CDR3 reads TGTGCCAGCAGCTCAGGGGGAGGCGAGCAGTACGTC.

The chain carries TRBV7-9 and TRBJ2-2; possibly TRBD2 for D (6 bases). Germline CDR1 is SEHNR and CDR2 is FQNEAQ (reference sequence). The CDR3 sequence is 14 residues long. Between the trimmed V and J ends, which lost 5 bases and 2 bases, there was a span of 9 bases. CDR3 bases: TGTGCCAGCAGCCCGGGACTCAACACCGGGGAGCTGTTTTTT. This gives the protein CASSPGLNTGELFF.

The chain joins TRBV15 to TRBJ1-5; D perhaps matches TRBD1 (5 bases). There are 13 residues in the CDR3. Germline values: CDR1 LNHNV, CDR2 YYDKDF (reference sequence). Between the trimmed V and J ends, which lost 5 bases and 6 bases, there was a span of 11 bases. The CDR3 DNA follows: TGTGCCACCAGCGGGCTTAGGGGTCAGCCCCAGCATTTT. Protein product: CATSGLRGQPQHF.

V and J are TRBV5-1 and TRBJ2-7; the match to TRBD1 covers 7 bases. The CDR3 consists of 13 residues. CDR1 SGHRS and CDR2 YFSETQ come from the germline V gene. V was clipped by 4 bases and J by 5 bases; unmatched bases: 6. CDR3 sequence reads: CASSKIGTDEQYF. Written as DNA, the CDR3 is TGCGCCAGCAGCAAAATCGGGACAGACGAGCAGTACTTC.

This rearrangement joins TRBV6-5 to TRBJ1-2; D ambiguous. In germline, CDR1 is MNHEY, CDR2 SVGAGI. The CDR3 extends over 14 amino acids. Trimming shortened V by 1 base and J by 3 bases, and 9 bases separated the two germline ends. CDR3 loop: CASSYFPGDYGYTF. CDR3 bases: TGTGCCAGCAGTTACTTCCCTGGAGACTATGGCTACACCTTC.

This clone was seen once. The chain carries TRBV29-1 and TRBJ2-2; D is undetermined. The germline V gene encodes CDR1 SQVTM and CDR2 ANQGSEA. There are 10 residues in the CDR3. Trimming removed 2 bases from V and 5 bases from J, with 0 bases in between. CDR3 protein: CSVETGELFF. In nucleotides, the CDR3 is TGCAGCGTTGAAACCGGGGAGCTGTTTTTT.

The chain links TRBV30 to TRBJ1-2; tentatively, D is TRBD1 (5 bases). V shed 2 bases and J shed 4 bases, with 23 bases lying between them. The CDR3 sequence is 17 residues long. In germline, CDR1 is GTSNPN, CDR2 SVGIG (reference sequence). The DNA of the CDR3 is TGTGCCTGGAGTATGGCGGGCCCCGGGGGGTTAAGCTATGGCTACACCTTC. Protein product: CAWSMAGPGGLSYGYTF. The full variable domain, rest sourced from reference TRBV30 and TRBJ1-2, is SQTIHQWPATLVQPVGSPLSLECTVEGTSNPNLYWYRQAAGRGLQLLFYSVGIGQISSEVPQNLSASRPQDRQFILSSKKLLLSDSGFYLCAWSMAGPGGLSYGYTFGSGTRLTVV.

V usage is TRBV4-1 and J usage is TRBJ1-5; 7 nucleotides line up with TRBD1. This CDR3 has 14 residues. V gave up 4 bases and J gave up 2 bases; unmatched junction bases: 2. The germline V gene has CDR1 MGHRA and CDR2 YSYEKL. The CDR3 is CASSRGQGNQPQHF. DNA of the CDR3: TGCGCCAGCAGCCGCGGACAGGGCAATCAGCCCCAGCATTTT.

CDR3 amino acids: CASSYANQGYSPLHF. The CDR3 coding sequence is TGTGCCAGCAGTTACGCGAATCAGGGTTATTCACCCCTCCACTTT. The V gene is TRBV6-5, the J gene TRBJ1-6; D may be TRBD1 (5 bases). Trimming cost V 2 bases and J 8 bases, with 13 bases left between them. CDR1 is MNHEY, CDR2 SVGAGI, per germline. CDR3 length: 15 amino acids.

The CDR3 spells CATSRDRGLEKLFF. CDR3 DNA: TGTGCCACCAGCAGGGACAGGGGGCTTGAAAAACTGTTTTTT. This chain links TRBV15 with TRBJ1-4; 11 bases line up with TRBD1. The germline V gene encodes CDR1 LNHNV and CDR2 YYDKDF (reference sequence). The length of the CDR3 is 14 residues. With 3 bases clipped from V and 7 bases from J, the junction kept 1 base outside the gene matches. Looking up the rest from reference TRBV15 and TRBJ1-4 gives the full variable domain: DAMVIQNPRYQVTQFGKPVTLSCSQTLNHNVMYWYQQKSSQAPKLLFHYYDKDFNNEADTPDNFQSRRPNTSFCFLDIRSPGLGDTAMYLCATSRDRGLEKLFFGSGTQLSVL.

The J gene is TRBJ2-5, the V gene TRBV19; 7 bases fit TRBD2. V shed 5 bases and J 3 bases; nucleotides not matched to a gene: 3. Germline-derived CDR1 and CDR2 are LNHDA and SQIVND (reference sequence). The CDR3 is 13 residues long. The CDR3: CASSPGLEETQYF. CDR3 bases: TGTGCCAGTAGTCCCGGACTAGAAGAGACCCAGTACTTC.

The J gene is TRBJ2-1, the V gene TRBV18; D is ambiguous. Trimming took 0 bases from V and 3 from J, leaving 9 bases between them. The CDR3 is 15 residues long. CDR1 is KGHSH, CDR2 LQKENI, per germline. The DNA of the CDR3 is TGTGCCAGCTCACCACCGTCACCGAGCTACAATGAGCAGTTCTTC. It yields the protein CASSPPSPSYNEQFF.

The chain recombines TRBV6-5 with TRBJ1-6; 11 nucleotides match TRBD1. CDR1 MNHEY and CDR2 SVGAGI come from the germline V gene. Trimming at V came to 6 bases and at J to 7 bases, leaving 2 bases not matched to a gene. This CDR3 contains 14 residues. The CDR3 loop is CASSRDRGNSPLHF. CDR3 nucleotide sequence: TGTGCCAGCAGCCGGGACAGGGGGAATTCACCCCTCCACTTT.

CDR3 sequence: CAWSTGENQPQHF. Here the CDR3 DNA reads TGTGCCTGGAGTACGGGGGAGAATCAGCCCCAGCATTTT. V and J are TRBV30 and TRBJ1-5, with a tentative D call TRBD1 (5 bases). Trimming pared 2 bases from V and 4 bases from J, leaving 9 bases between. Germline CDR1 reads GTSNPN; CDR2 reads SVGIG (reference sequence). The CDR3 covers 13 residues.

The chain employs TRBV6-4 and TRBJ2-6, with 8 bases that match TRBD1. Germline CDR1 is MRHNA and CDR2 is SNTAGT. This CDR3 comprises 20 residues. V gave up 5 bases and J gave up 0 bases; unmatched junction bases: 15. In DNA, the CDR3 is TGTGCCAGCAGTCCAACACCTAGGGGACAGGCAAGCTCTGGGGCCAACGTCCTGACTTTC. It specifies CASSPTPRGQASSGANVLTF.